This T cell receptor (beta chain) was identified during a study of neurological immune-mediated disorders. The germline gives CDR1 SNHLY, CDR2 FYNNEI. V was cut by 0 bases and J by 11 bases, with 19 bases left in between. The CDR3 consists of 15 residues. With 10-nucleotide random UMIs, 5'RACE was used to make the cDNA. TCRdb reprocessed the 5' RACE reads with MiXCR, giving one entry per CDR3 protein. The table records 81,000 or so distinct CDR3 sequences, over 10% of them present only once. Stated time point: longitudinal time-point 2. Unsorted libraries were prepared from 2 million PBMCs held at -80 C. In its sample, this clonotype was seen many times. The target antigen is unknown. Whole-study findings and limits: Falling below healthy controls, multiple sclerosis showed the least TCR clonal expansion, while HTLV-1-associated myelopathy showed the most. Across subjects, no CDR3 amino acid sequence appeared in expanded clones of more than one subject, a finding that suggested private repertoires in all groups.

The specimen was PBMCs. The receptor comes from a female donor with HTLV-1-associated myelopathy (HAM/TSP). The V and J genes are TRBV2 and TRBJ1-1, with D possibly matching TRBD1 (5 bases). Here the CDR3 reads CASSEAQGPLFYAFF. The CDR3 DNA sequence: TGTGCCAGCAGTGAAGCTCAGGGCCCACTATTTTATGCTTTCTTT.